Shown below are 20 T cell receptor beta chains from a single sample sequenced in a study of T-cell reconstitution after alpha-beta-depleted transplantation in children listed by TCRdb under 2016. The treatment or condition tag for this specimen amounts to: allogeneic hematopoietic cell transplantation with graft depleted of TCRalphabeta T cells and CD19 B cells. Libraries were built with PCR. TCRdb records Illumina HiSeq 2500 as the sequencer. Molecular barcoding was employed in the preparation of TCR libraries, with unique molecular identifiers being used to normalize TCRbeta repertoire quantification. In TCRdb, the public reads were trimmed at Q25 with fastp and aligned with MiXCR, with productive beta chains retained. One record per CDR3 amino acid sequence lists the most common genes and DNA. In this sample the table shows 450,000 to 600,000 distinct CDR3 sequences, 13% of which occur a single time. The ten largest clones capture about 2% of the sample.

The sequenced sample was PBMCs, mostly from graft donor cells, obtained 360 days after TCRalphabeta/CD19-depleted stem cell transplant. These receptors all stem from a male patient younger than 18 who had a stem cell transplant for acute myeloid leukemia, so the T cells may come from the graft donor.

This clonotype was found a few times. V is TRBV12-3 or TRBV12-4 and J is TRBJ1-5; the D gene is possibly TRBD1 (5 bases). The V and J ends lost 5 bases and 0 bases respectively, with 20 bases between them. CDR3 length: 18 residues. The CDR3 reads CASSSLRISGVSNQPQHF. DNA of the CDR3: TGTGCCAGCAGTAGCCTCCGGATTTCGGGGGTTAGCAATCAGCCCCAGCATTTT.

This clonotype occurred once. The rearrangement links TRBV12-3 or TRBV12-4 to TRBJ2-2; no firm D call. V was trimmed by 8 bases and J by 3 bases, leaving 16 bases between them. CDR3 length equals 15 residues. DNA of the CDR3: TGTGCCAGCTCGCCGCGGATATTCGACACCGGGGAGCTGTTTTTT. Amino acid sequence: CASSPRIFDTGELFF.

This sequence joins TRBV7-3 and TRBJ2-1, with 9 bases fitting TRBD2. Germline V gene data show CDR1 as SGHTA and CDR2 as FQGTGA. With V trimmed by 0 bases and J by 5 bases, 8 bases remained unmatched. The CDR3 sequence is 17 residues long. CDR3 protein: CASSLTIVAGENNEQFF. The CDR3, as DNA: TGTGCCAGCAGCTTAACGATAGTAGCGGGAGAGAACAATGAGCAGTTCTTC.

Ten or more counts support this clonotype. The genes are TRBV20-1 and TRBJ1-5; weak D call: TRBD1 (6 bases). Germline V gene sequence: CDR1 DFQATT, CDR2 SNEGSKA (reference sequence). V shed 6 bases and J shed 2 bases, with 14 bases lying between them. This CDR3 contains 14 residues. This CDR3 reads CSAHRAGGNQPQHF. CDR3 nucleotide sequence: TGCAGTGCCCACAGGGCAGGGGGCAATCAGCCCCAGCATTTT.

This chain links TRBV20-1 with TRBJ2-7, with 11 bases aligning to TRBD2. From germline, CDR1 is DFQATT and CDR2 SNEGSKA (reference sequence). This CDR3 is 15 amino acids long. Unmatched junction bases numbered 9, after V lost 6 bases and J lost 2 bases. The CDR3 spells CSARSTSGRAYEQYF. The CDR3 DNA follows: TGCAGTGCCCGTTCAACTAGCGGGAGAGCCTACGAGCAGTACTTC.

The CDR3 DNA is TGCAGTGCTAAACCCTCGGCTAGCGGGAGAAATGAGCAGTTCTTC. It yields the protein CSAKPSASGRNEQFF. V usage is TRBV20-1 and J usage is TRBJ2-1, with 10 bases that match TRBD2. Germline V CDR1 and CDR2: DFQATT, SNEGSKA (reference sequence). Trimming at V came to 4 bases and at J to 7 bases, leaving 10 bases not matched to a gene. The CDR3 is 15 residues long.

There are many counts of this clonotype. The rearrangement links TRBV24-1 to TRBJ2-1, with D maybe TRBD2 (5 bases). The CDR3 is made up of 18 amino acids. V gave up 1 base and J gave up 3 bases, with 18 bases separating them. Per the germline V gene, CDR1 is KGHDR and CDR2 is SFDVKD. The DNA of the CDR3 is TGTGCCACCAGTGATTTTAGGTCTAGCTCCCTCGACTACAATGAGCAGTTCTTC. Translated, it gives CATSDFRSSSLDYNEQFF.

This clonotype came up many times. The chain recombines TRBV6-2 or TRBV6-3 with TRBJ2-1, with a tentative D call TRBD2 (5 bases). Trimming pared 6 bases from V and 1 base from J, leaving 22 bases between. There are 18 residues in the CDR3. The germline CDR1 and CDR2 sequences are MNHEY and SVGEGT. The DNA for the CDR3 is TGTGCCAGCAGCCGCTGGAAACCCCGGGATAAGTCCTACAATGAGCAGTTCTTC. The encoded protein is CASSRWKPRDKSYNEQFF.

This clonotype was observed at least ten times. The chain employs TRBV20-1 and TRBJ2-1; 10 nucleotides agree with TRBD2. V shed 0 bases and J 8 bases; nucleotides not matched to a gene: 7. Germline V gene sequence: CDR1 DFQATT, CDR2 SNEGSKA (reference sequence). This CDR3 spans 15 amino acids. CDR3 in amino acids: CSARDSTSGWYEQFF. The CDR3, as DNA: TGCAGTGCTAGAGATTCGACTAGCGGGTGGTATGAGCAGTTCTTC.

This sequence joins TRBV7-6 and TRBJ2-3; 10 bases align to TRBD1. The CDR3 is 15 amino acids. Per the germline V gene, CDR1 is SGHVS and CDR2 is FNYEAQ. V was clipped by 2 bases and J by 4 bases; unmatched bases: 3. The CDR3 loop reads CASSLRDRGPDTQYF. Here the CDR3 DNA reads TGTGCCAGCAGCTTACGGGACAGGGGCCCAGATACGCAGTATTTT. The full variable domain, its missing parts supplied by reference TRBV7-6 and TRBJ2-3, is GAGVSQSPRYKVTKRGQDVALRCDPISGHVSLYWYRQALGQGPEFLTYFNYEAQQDKSGLPNDRFSAERPEGSISTLTIQRTEQRDSAMYRCASSLRDRGPDTQYFGPGTRLTVL.

Ten or more counts support this clonotype. The chain is built from TRBV18 and TRBJ2-7; D possibly matches TRBD1 or TRBD2 (6 bases each). Trimming cost V 6 bases and J 3 bases, with 21 bases left between them. The germline V gene encodes CDR1 KGHSH and CDR2 LQKENI. The CDR3 extends over 16 amino acids. CDR3 protein: CASSRATTGAFYEQYF. CDR3 DNA sequence: TGTGCCAGCTCGCGAGCTACCACGGGGGCTTTCTACGAGCAGTACTTC.

This chain links TRBV11-1 with TRBJ2-5; unclear D gene. With 5 bases removed from V and 6 bases from J, the gap between germline ends came to 13 bases. CDR1 is SGHAT, CDR2 FQDESV, per germline (reference sequence). The CDR3 spans 13 residues. CDR3 nucleotides: TGTGCCAGCAGCCTATCCGAGCCGCAGACCCAGTACTTC. It codes for CASSLSEPQTQYF.

This clonotype was seen a few times. The chain couples TRBV28 to TRBJ2-7; D possibly matches TRBD1 or TRBD2 (5 bases each). This CDR3 is 14 amino acids long. Germline CDR1 is MDHEN and CDR2 is SYDVKM. Deletions cut 2 bases from V and 7 bases from J, with 15 bases between. CDR3: CASSLNGLPGEQYF. The CDR3 nucleotides are TGTGCCAGCAGTTTAAACGGACTCCCAGGGGAGCAGTACTTC.

This clonotype has ten or more counts. This chain links TRBV28 with TRBJ2-2; D tentatively fits TRBD1 or TRBD2 (5 bases each). The CDR3 sequence is 15 residues long. Germline V gene lookup returns CDR1 MDHEN and CDR2 SYDVKM. V lost 10 bases and J 4 bases, leaving 19 bases between the germline ends. The CDR3 bases are TGTGCCATCAAACCAACGGGACCCCGCACCGGGGAGCTGTTTTTT. Its translation is CAIKPTGPRTGELFF.

The chain couples TRBV6-5 to TRBJ2-7; 13 nucleotides agree with TRBD2. This CDR3 is built from 18 residues. Trimming at V came to 0 bases and at J to 3 bases, leaving 8 bases not matched to a gene. Germline-derived CDR1 and CDR2 are MNHEY and SVGAGI. CDR3 DNA: TGTGCCAGCAGTTACTCGTCGGGACTAGCGGGGACCTACTACGAGCAGTACTTC. Protein: CASSYSSGLAGTYYEQYF.

The genes are TRBV3-1 and TRBJ2-7; 9 bases line up with TRBD2. From germline, CDR1 is LGHDT and CDR2 YNNKEL (reference sequence). This CDR3 is 15 amino acids long. V dropped 8 bases and J dropped 4; count of bases not matched to a gene: 12. The CDR3 DNA sequence: TGTGCCAGCTCCTTCACTAGCGGGTCTCGATACGAGCAGTACTTC. It translates to CASSFTSGSRYEQYF.

This clonotype was seen a few times. The V and J genes are TRBV7-2 and TRBJ2-1; the D gene is possibly TRBD2 (6 bases). V was shortened by 2 bases and J by 4 bases, with 15 bases between the two germline ends. The CDR3 consists of 16 residues. Germline V gives CDR1 SGHTA, CDR2 FQGNSA. The CDR3 nucleotides read TGTGCCAGCAGCTTAAGTTCAGGCCTAGCGTACAATGAGCAGTTCTTC. This translates into CASSLSSGLAYNEQFF.

This clonotype has only a few counts. V usage is TRBV27 and J usage is TRBJ2-1; D uncertain. Germline V gene data show CDR1 as MNHEY and CDR2 as SMNVEV (reference sequence). Trimming took off 1 base at V and 0 bases at J, with 16 bases between the two ends. The CDR3 is 18 amino acids. CDR3 DNA: TGTGCCAGCAGTTTATATCGTGGGCGGATGAGCTCCTACAATGAGCAGTTCTTC. Residues: CASSLYRGRMSSYNEQFF.

The V call is TRBV20-1, the J call TRBJ2-7; 8 nucleotides agree with TRBD1. The CDR3 covers 14 residues. V lost 5 bases to trimming and J lost 3 bases; unmatched junction nucleotides: 9. Germline CDR1 is DFQATT and CDR2 is SNEGSKA (reference sequence). The CDR3 DNA is TGCAGTGCTGTCGGGGCAGGGGGCAGCTACGAGCAGTACTTC. Encoded protein: CSAVGAGGSYEQYF.

In its sample, this clonotype was seen a few times. The chain joins TRBV3-1 to TRBJ1-2, with 8 positions matching TRBD1. This CDR3 has 14 amino acids. Germline CDR1 reads LGHDT; CDR2 reads YNNKEL (reference sequence). The junction had 9 bases not matched to a gene; V was cut back by 4 bases and J by 8 bases. CDR3 nucleotide sequence: TGTGCCAGCAGCCCCCTCCAGGACAGGGCGGGCTACACCTTC. This encodes CASSPLQDRAGYTF. The full variable domain, rest sourced from reference TRBV3-1 and TRBJ1-2, is DTAVSQTPKYLVTQMGNDKSIKCEQNLGHDTMYWYKQDSKKFLKIMFSYNNKELIINETVPNRFSPKSPDKAHLNLHINSLELGDSAVYFCASSPLQDRAGYTFGSGTRLTVV.